What follows describes a single T cell receptor (beta chain). Its target antigen remains unknown. Per-nucleotide qualities are absent, and no much larger clonotype sits a single base away. The data were taken from a study of cytomegalovirus exposure and HLA in healthy donors (dated by TCRdb to the late 2010s). Some background on the complete study: In an earlier analysis of about 560 of the donors, 276 Gb of sequence data and some 100 million unique TCR beta sequences from 150 million to 200 million T cells were reported. Class I and class II HLA loci were covered by the typing at four-digit resolution. An early release that covered about 600 HLA-typed donors contained around 330 gigabases of sequencing data and 75 million to 100 million unique TCR sequences. The genetic ancestry cluster associated with self-reported Caucasian donors included about 84% of the 398 genotyped donors. An earlier analysis of approximately 640 of the donors applied high-throughput TCR beta sequencing to assess whether each TCR beta V gene segment acted as functional or pseudogenic. A later analysis re-analyzed previously published TCR beta repertoires from about 600 donors and added high-resolution HLA genotyping to study TCR occurrence patterns. Among under 450 genotyped donors of the cohort, an average of roughly 240,000 unique TCR beta nucleotide sequences were sequenced per donor, roughly 20% of them non-productive. A later genetic analysis took genome-wide SNP genotypes for about 55% of the 666 donors and used that subset as a discovery cohort. Several DR-DQ haplotypes were treated as single units for association and clustering because of strong linkage in the cohort. The study combined high-throughput TCR immunosequencing, statistical association of individual TCRs with disease status, and machine learning to predict cytomegalovirus infection status. The T cell repertoires of roughly 660 subjects were profiled by immunosequencing and related to cytomegalovirus serostatus. Besides the first cohort of roughly 660 subjects, a separate validation cohort made up of 120 different subjects was used. All discovery cohort repertoires had been generated on a single sequencing platform. Typing coverage differed by locus: A, B, C, DRB1 and DQB1 were typed in about 629-640 donors, DQA1 in 522, DPA1 in around 580, and DPB1 in just under 490. Rather than using new phenotypic data, the later analysis identified candidate immune exposures from TCR beta sequences and from how often those sequences occurred across donors. Alongside the repertoire data, information on donor age, sex, ethnicity and CMV serostatus was compiled. The aim of the study was to test whether cataloging public T cell receptors could identify signatures of past pathogen exposure.

The paper as a whole reports these results and caveats: CMV serostatus was the only immune exposure information available for the cohort. An association between a missense DCLRE1C variant and V-gene and J-gene trimming of TCR beta chains was found in a later genetic analysis and replicated in an independent cohort. Because HLA typing was unavailable for some donors at each locus, only the typed subset was used in association tests. In a later analysis, HLA-associated TCR beta chains showed more clonal expansion and lower generation probabilities than non-associated chains that were equally common. Cytomegalovirus status was reported to be diagnosed by the classifier with high specificity and sensitivity in both the original and validation cohorts. Assigning TCR associations to individual alleles was difficult when HLA alleles, especially DR and DQ, strongly co-occurred. The authors suggested that the approach could potentially be extended to other disease states and immunological phenotypes. The 87-base-pair reads could not distinguish some IMGT-functional V segments, including TRBV6-2 and TRBV6-3, so those segments were excluded. In vitro tests confirmed that a few of the cytomegalovirus-associated TCR beta chains recognize cytomegalovirus antigens. Specific HLA alleles were associated with 16,951 TCR beta sequences at a false discovery rate of 0.05 in a later analysis. In a later genetic analysis, fewer N-insertions in productive TCRs were reported among donors in an Asian-associated ancestry cluster than the 666-donor mean. A later analysis reported that several top co-occurrence clusters appeared linked to parvovirus B19, influenza, CMV and Epstein-Barr virus. An earlier analysis of approximately 540 of the donors showed that most TCR beta V segments appeared in productive rearrangements either about 87% or about 30% of the time, which broadly matched IMGT annotations. Presence/absence analyses assumed roughly uniform sequencing depth across donors, an assumption that may not hold. The cohort was sequenced for TCR beta chains only, and without alpha or paired-chain data the features that could be detected were limited. The sequencing pipeline was judged likely to have produced a cluster of highly shared sequence variants as a technical artifact. Across donors, most TCR sequences were observed very rarely, whereas some public TCRs were present in many individuals. Correlated functional status among segregating V segments might reflect linkage disequilibrium, but an unknown experimental factor could not be ruled out. A later analysis found that TCR association rates varied across HLA loci, with DRB1 alleles showing the most associated TCRs and HLA-C alleles the fewest. A further reported finding was that TCR beta sequences accurately predicted the HLA-A and HLA-B alleles for most subjects in the first cohort. A total of 164 TCR beta chains were listed by the study as associated with cytomegalovirus. Because counts were too low, 15 to 20 rarely observed V segments, including chromosome 9 orphons, were excluded from the earlier analysis of 587 of the donors. According to a later analysis, most CMV-associated TCR beta chains appeared to be HLA-restricted, and the HLA associations seemed to be driven largely by CMV exposure.

CDR1 and CDR2, looked up from the germline V gene, are SGHNT and YENEEA. V and J lose 1 base and 9 bases, and a span of 7 bases separates them. Counted from cysteine to phenylalanine, this CDR3 has 12 amino acids. The retained sequence is limited to the CDR3, 36 bases, with the frame set at the first base. In total, over 600 healthy bone marrow donors made up the cohort. At the time of sampling, all cohort members were nominally healthy, though unrecorded immune exposures were likely present. The donor tested CMV seropositive and was one of the 289 seropositive cohort members. A peripheral blood sample was provided by each donor, and peripheral blood mononuclear cells were used for TCR beta sequencing. The Qiagen DNeasy Blood Extraction Kit was used to extract genomic DNA from the blood cell samples. Libraries came from the immunoSEQ multiplex PCR assay. The multiplex PCR relied on a mix of 60 forward primers for TCR Vbeta segments and 13 reverse primers for TCR Jbeta segments. Amplification of the CDR3 region of rearranged TCR beta genes was performed with a multiplex PCR assay on genomic DNA. The amplified TCR beta libraries were sequenced on the Illumina HiSeq System as 87-base-pair reads. The study's processing was this. Across the 700 or so repertoires, a later analysis counted tens of millions of unique TCR beta chains, some 11 million of which were shared by at least two donors. A nearest-neighbor algorithm error-corrected the raw reads and collapsed the reads into unique sequences, merging closely related sequences to remove PCR and sequencing errors. CDR3 sequences were aligned to IMGT reference sequences to assign V, D and J gene segments. For a sequence to be retained, a match of at least six nucleotides to both a V gene segment and a J gene segment was required. Rearrangements were classified as productive when the CDR3 lacked stop codons and remained in frame with V and J, and all other rearrangements were classified as non-productive. Following IMGT convention, CDR3 was defined as the stretch from the second conserved V-encoded cysteine to the conserved J-encoded phenylalanine. The earlier analysis of approximately 500 of the donors excluded sequences that lacked an unambiguous match to a single V gene segment. An earlier analysis of roughly 590 of the donors called V segments functional above 56.7% productive rearrangements and segregating when the between-donor standard deviation exceeded 5%. A statistical classification framework was developed to diagnose cytomegalovirus status using the catalog of TCR beta chain sequences. A later analysis assigned V and J genes by comparing TCR nucleotide sequences with IMGT/GENE-DB human TR gene sequences. The TCRdist pipeline was used in a later analysis to assign CDR3 sequences and most-parsimonious VDJ recombination scenarios. In a later analysis, each TCR beta chain was defined by its CDR3 amino acid sequence together with its V-gene family, and reads without a unique V-gene family were excluded. As a way to deal with suspected cross-contamination and a sequencing artifact, a later analysis dropped 450 to 600 nucleotide sequences that were highly shared and had low generation probability. In a later analysis, a clonal expansion index was calculated for each public chain from normalized within-repertoire ranks of inferred template counts. In a later analysis, generation probabilities were computed with a VDJ recombination model fitted to out-of-frame rearrangements, and the resulting probabilities were checked against IGoR. In a later analysis, hypergeometric tests were used to score TCR-TCR, TCR-HLA and TCR-CMV co-occurrence, with a repertoire-size bias correction applied to TCR pairs. To estimate false discovery rates, a later analysis permuted the HLA or CMV assignments 20 times. In a later analysis, co-occurring TCRs were grouped using DBSCAN, and TCRdist sequence similarity was added for clustering within HLA-allele-positive subsets. Co-occurrence clustering excluded repertoires with fewer than 30,000 or more than 120,000 public chains, plus five with anomalous nucleotide sharing. In TCRdb, the immuneACCESS table is reduced to in-frame sequences with V and J assigned. These tables do not hold every clone; where another copy was compared, an unresolved V gene accounts for under half, and the others remain unexplained. D and trimming come from the DNA, and the V and J calls and clone size come from that table. This sample has roughly 97,000 clones in its table, and 10% of those were observed once. The ten largest clonotypes hold about 5.7% of the sample.

Sequenced input: PBMCs. The sequence was obtained from a man aged 35-49 years in good health and CMV-seropositive. The sequence is built from TRBV11-3 and TRBJ1-5; the D gene is unclear. In nucleotide form, the sequence is TGTGCCAGCAGCTTAGGAGGAGGGCCCCAGCATTTT. Its amino acids are CASSLGGGPQHF.